These 26 T cell receptor beta chains share one sample of origin, sequenced in a study of cytomegalovirus exposure and HLA in healthy donors. Clones were read by immunoSEQ multiplex PCR, and TCRdb kept only the in-frame ones, dropping some. The repertoire consists of roughly 100,000 clones, with around 87% occurring once and the leading ten covering about 4%. Sequenced: PBMCs. All receptors come from a woman younger than 30 in good health and CMV-seropositive.

This clone was seen only once. The CDR3 DNA reads TGTGCCAGCAGTTTATACAGGACAGGCCCACCTGGGTACACCTTC. It yields the protein CASSLYRTGPPGYTF. The chain joins TRBV28 to TRBJ1-2; 7 bases fit TRBD1. The germline CDR1 and CDR2 sequences are MDHEN and SYDVKM. The J segment lost 11 bases and the V segment lost 1 base, leaving 13 bases of the junction unmatched. The CDR3 length is 15 residues.

The chain employs TRBV28 and TRBJ1-1; no firm D call. The CDR3 runs 15 residues. Germline V gene sequence: CDR1 MDHEN, CDR2 SYDVKM. Trimming pared 5 bases from V and 4 bases from J, leaving 17 bases between. The CDR3 nucleotides are TGTGCCAGCAGTCGTTTTGAGGGCTGGGGCACTGAAGCTTTCTTT. Residues: CASSRFEGWGTEAFF.

This clone appeared a few times. CDR3 loop: CASSETYFDTQYF. The CDR3 DNA reads as TGTGCCAGCAGTGAGACTTACTTCGATACGCAGTATTTT. The rearrangement links TRBV6-1 to TRBJ2-3; no reliable D call. Between the trimmed V and J ends, which lost 3 bases and 6 bases, there was a span of 10 bases. Germline values: CDR1 MNHNS, CDR2 SASEGT. The CDR3 contains 13 residues.

The V call is TRBV9, the J call TRBJ2-7; 7 bases agree with TRBD1. This CDR3 comprises 15 residues. J gave up 4 bases and V 4 bases, and 11 bases lay outside the gene matches. The germline V gene has CDR1 SGDLS and CDR2 YYNGEE. This CDR3 reads CASSPRLDRVYEQYF. Written as DNA, the CDR3 is TGTGCCAGCAGCCCCCGCTTAGACAGGGTTTACGAGCAGTACTTC.

This chain joins TRBV19 and TRBJ2-1, with D perhaps matching TRBD2 (6 bases). This CDR3 region has 14 residues. Trimming took off 7 bases at V and 8 bases at J, with 18 bases between the two ends. The V gene's germline CDR1 is LNHDA and CDR2 SQIVND (reference sequence). The CDR3, as DNA: TGTGCCAGTACCGGGACTTTCAGGGAGCATGAGCAGTTCTTC. Amino acids: CASTGTFREHEQFF.

The chain has TRBV4-1 and TRBJ1-6; D unclear. CDR1 is MGHRA, CDR2 YSYEKL, per germline. The V end lost 4 bases, the J end lost 7 bases, and 17 bases lay between the germline ends. The CDR3 extends over 16 amino acids. CDR3 bases: TGCGCCAGCAGCCTGACCGGGGAAACTGGGAATTCACCCCTCCACTTT. Residues: CASSLTGETGNSPLHF.

The genes are TRBV9 and TRBJ2-2; tentative D call: TRBD2 (6 bases). Germline V CDR1 and CDR2: SGDLS, YYNGEE. The V end was cut by 3 bases, the J end by 2 bases, with 20 bases between. This CDR3 is 18 amino acids long. DNA for the CDR3: TGTGCCAGCAGCGAGCGGGCCCCGGCGGAGATTAACACCGGGGAGCTGTTTTTT. Protein sequence: CASSERAPAEINTGELFF.

The chain combines TRBV7-2 with TRBJ1-2; D remains unclear. This CDR3 has 13 amino acids. The V end was cut by 2 bases, the J end by 6 bases, with 10 bases between. From germline, CDR1 is SGHTA and CDR2 FQGNSA. CDR3 in DNA: TGTGCCAGCAGCTTATGGGAGAATGATGGCTACACCTTC. This codes for CASSLWENDGYTF. Full variable domain (rest looked up from reference TRBV7-2 and TRBJ1-2): GAGVSQSPSNKVTEKGKDVELRCDPISGHTALYWYRQSLGQGLEFLIYFQGNSAPDKSGLPSDRFSAERTGGSVSTLTIQRTQQEDSAVYLCASSLWENDGYTFGSGTRLTVV.

The rearrangement joins TRBV5-1 to TRBJ1-6; TRBD1 matches at 8 bases. This CDR3 comprises 15 residues. CDR1 is SGHRS and CDR2 is YFSETQ in the germline V gene. With 2 bases clipped from V and 5 bases from J, the junction kept 3 bases outside the gene matches. CDR3 sequence reads: CASSLQGGNNSPLHF. As DNA, the CDR3 is TGCGCCAGCAGCTTACAGGGGGGGAATAATTCACCCCTCCACTTT.

The V gene is TRBV5-1, the J gene TRBJ2-7; perhaps TRBD2 as D (6 bases). V was cut by 0 bases and J by 0 bases, with 10 bases left in between. The CDR3 extends over 15 amino acids. The germline CDR1 and CDR2 sequences are SGHRS and YFSETQ. The CDR3 coding sequence is TGCGCCAGCAGCTTGGCCTTCGGGAGCTCCTACGAGCAGTACTTC. Protein sequence: CASSLAFGSSYEQYF.

The rearrangement uses TRBV5-5 and TRBJ2-1; 8 bases match TRBD2. The CDR3 is 14 amino acids. Germline V gene lookup returns CDR1 SGHKS and CDR2 YYEKEE (reference sequence). The junction had 3 bases not matched to a gene; V was cut back by 0 bases and J by 7 bases. The CDR3 is CASSLGTSRNEQFF. CDR3 bases: TGTGCCAGCAGCTTGGGGACTAGCCGAAATGAGCAGTTCTTC.

This chain uses TRBV6-1 with TRBJ1-5, with a tentative D call TRBD1 (6 bases). CDR3 length: 15 amino acids. Germline V gene data show CDR1 as MNHNS and CDR2 as SASEGT. Trimming took off 2 bases at V and 5 bases at J, with 13 bases between the two ends. As DNA, the CDR3 is TGTGCCAGCAGTGAAAGGACAGCCAGAGATCAGCCCCAGCATTTT. Protein product: CASSERTARDQPQHF.

The chain uses TRBV13 and TRBJ2-3, with 11 bases matching TRBD2. Germline values: CDR1 PRHDT, CDR2 FYEKMQ (reference sequence). V dropped 3 bases and J dropped 5; count of bases not matched to a gene: 4. The CDR3 is 15 residues long. The CDR3 DNA reads as TGTGCCAGCAGCTTCCGCCTAGCGGGAGGAGATACGCAGTATTTT. Translated, it gives CASSFRLAGGDTQYF.

The chain links TRBV6-1 to TRBJ1-2, with 9 bases aligning to TRBD1. Germline CDR1 reads MNHNS; CDR2 reads SASEGT. The CDR3 contains 15 residues. V gave up 10 bases and J gave up 3 bases; unmatched junction bases: 12. CDR3 in DNA: TGTGCCACCAGAATTGGGACAGGGAATGACTATGGCTACACCTTC. It yields the protein CATRIGTGNDYGYTF.

The rearrangement links TRBV29-1 to TRBJ1-1; perhaps TRBD1 as D (6 bases). V shed 6 bases and J shed 1 base, with 12 bases lying between them. The CDR3 consists of 13 residues. Germline V gene data show CDR1 as SQVTM and CDR2 as ANQGSEA. For the CDR3, the DNA is TGCAGCGTGAACACAGGGAGGAACACTGAAGCTTTCTTT. Amino acid sequence: CSVNTGRNTEAFF.

This chain links TRBV29-1 with TRBJ2-7; 11 nucleotides agree with TRBD2. J was trimmed by 3 bases and V by 5 bases; bases with no gene match: 3. CDR1 is SQVTM and CDR2 is ANQGSEA in the germline V gene. The length of the CDR3 is 13 residues. The CDR3 loop is CSVLTSGGYEQYF. The CDR3 DNA reads as TGCAGCGTTTTAACTAGCGGGGGCTACGAGCAGTACTTC.

This chain links TRBV15 with TRBJ1-1, with a weak D call TRBD1 (6 bases). CDR1 is LNHNV and CDR2 is YYDKDF in the germline V gene (reference sequence). V was clipped by 3 bases and J by 1 base, with 12 bases between them. This CDR3 is 15 amino acids long. DNA for the CDR3: TGTGCCACCAGCAGCCCAGAGACAGGGAACACTGAAGCTTTCTTT. Translated, it gives CATSSPETGNTEAFF.

The V call is TRBV7-3, the J call TRBJ1-1; 7 positions match TRBD1. Germline assignment: CDR1 SGHTA and CDR2 FQGTGA. This CDR3 has 13 residues. V dropped 2 bases and J dropped 11; count of bases not matched to a gene: 8. The CDR3 nucleotides are TGTGCCAGCAGCTTATCGGCAGGGGGTCATGCTTTCTTT. It specifies CASSLSAGGHAFF.

The J gene is TRBJ2-2, the V gene TRBV11-2; no definite D call. Trimming stripped 4 bases from V and 6 bases from J, with 9 bases between. This CDR3 spans 13 amino acids. Germline CDR1 is SGHAT and CDR2 is FQNNGV. The CDR3 bases are TGTGCCAGCAGCTCGAGGAGACCCGGGGAGCTGTTTTTT. Its protein is CASSSRRPGELFF.

The J gene is TRBJ1-5, the V gene TRBV19; tentative D call: TRBD1 (6 bases). The CDR3 runs 14 residues. Germline loops: CDR1 LNHDA, CDR2 SQIVND (reference sequence). The V end was cut by 5 bases, the J end by 4 bases, with 12 bases between. The CDR3 is CASSVQGDNQPQHF. As DNA, the CDR3 is TGTGCCAGTAGTGTACAGGGAGATAATCAGCCCCAGCATTTT. Complete variable domain (other parts from reference TRBV19 and TRBJ1-5): DGGITQSPKYLFRKEGQNVTLSCEQNLNHDAMYWYRQDPGQGLRLIYYSQIVNDFQKGDIAEGYSVSREKKESFPLTVTSAQKNPTAFYLCASSVQGDNQPQHFGDGTRLSIL.

The chain combines TRBV9 with TRBJ2-1, with 9 nucleotides matching TRBD2. V was clipped by 5 bases and J by 6 bases; unmatched bases: 18. This CDR3 contains 18 residues. Germline CDR1 and CDR2: SGDLS and YYNGEE. CDR3 DNA sequence: TGTGCCAGCAGTCGGGGACTAGCAAGGGTGGGGTTCGGCAATGAGCAGTTCTTC. Protein product: CASSRGLARVGFGNEQFF. Full variable domain (rest looked up from reference TRBV9 and TRBJ2-1): DSGVTQTPKHLITATGQRVTLRCSPRSGDLSVYWYQQSLDQGLQFLIQYYNGEERAKGNILERFSAQQFPDLHSELNLSSLELGDSALYFCASSRGLARVGFGNEQFFGPGTRLTVL.

V usage is TRBV4-1 and J usage is TRBJ2-7; D perhaps matches TRBD1 (7 bases). The CDR3 spans 16 residues. Looked up from germline, CDR1 is MGHRA and CDR2 is YSYEKL. Trimming shortened V by 3 bases and J by 4 bases, and 19 bases separated the two germline ends. Here the CDR3 reads CASSQVQGGGNYEQYF. In DNA form, the CDR3 reads TGCGCCAGCAGCCAGGTCCAGGGGGGCGGGAATTACGAGCAGTACTTC.

This clone was detected only a few times. V is TRBV5-1 and J is TRBJ1-2, with 8 nucleotides matching TRBD1. The J segment lost 6 bases and the V segment lost 3 bases, leaving 13 bases of the junction unmatched. The CDR3 consists of 16 residues. The germline CDR1 and CDR2 sequences are SGHRS and YFSETQ. CDR3 protein: CASSSPVGQGSNGYTF. The CDR3 DNA is TGCGCCAGCAGCTCACCCGTAGGACAGGGTAGTAATGGCTACACCTTC.

In the case of this clone: This sample includes further DNA sequences coding for the same CDR3. This sequence joins TRBV5-1 and TRBJ1-2; D possibly corresponds to TRBD1 (5 bases). Deletions cut 0 bases from V and 4 bases from J, with 7 bases between. Germline V gene sequence: CDR1 SGHRS, CDR2 YFSETQ. CDR3 size: 13 residues. Here the CDR3 DNA reads TGCGCCAGCAGCTTGGGGGGCTCCTATGGCTACACCTTC. It codes for CASSLGGSYGYTF.

The chain has TRBV11-1 and TRBJ2-2, with 11 nucleotides matching TRBD1. The V gene end was trimmed by 5 bases and the J gene end by 6 bases; junction bases not matched to a gene: 5. Germline V gene sequence: CDR1 SGHAT, CDR2 FQDESV (reference sequence). CDR3 size: 15 residues. The CDR3 nucleotides read TGTGCCAGCAGCACCGGACAGGGGGCATCCGGGGAGCTGTTTTTT. Translation gives CASSTGQGASGELFF.

J is TRBJ2-1 and V is TRBV19; 9 nucleotides agree with TRBD1. Germline V gene data show CDR1 as LNHDA and CDR2 as SQIVND (reference sequence). The CDR3 is 14 residues long. Trimming cost V 7 bases and J 8 bases; bases outside gene matches: 9. The CDR3 DNA follows: TGTGCCAGTATCGGACAGGGGAGGTTCGATGAGCAGTTCTTC. Amino acid sequence: CASIGQGRFDEQFF.